This T cell receptor (beta chain) was obtained from a study of OX40 agonist ivuxolimab in advanced cancers. Study details: Participants averaged roughly 60 years of age (range roughly 23 to 79) and were about 85% male. Findings of the study overall: Expanded peripheral T cells had an undetermined antigen specificity. Averaged across samples, CD8+ T cells carried more expanded clones than CD4+ did.

The CDR3 spans 15 residues. Trimming stripped 5 bases from V and 0 bases from J, with 13 bases between. CDR1 LNHDA and CDR2 SQIVND come from the germline V gene (reference sequence). Profiling relied on immunoSEQ multiplex PCR, and the TCRdb table lists in-frame clones only, not all of them. The sample carries tens of thousands of clones, roughly 86% recorded once. On this clone itself: Its antigen is currently unknown.

The genes are TRBV19 and TRBJ1-1; weak D call: TRBD1 (6 bases). This clonotype was obtained from an adult with an advanced solid tumor such as melanoma, head and neck, liver or kidney cancer. Sequenced here: CD4+ or CD8+ T cells sorted from blood, sampled in a trial of the OX40 agonist ivuxolimab. CDR3 protein: CASSSRGGLNTEAFF. CDR3 DNA: TGTGCCAGTAGTTCCCGAGGGGGTTTGAACACTGAAGCTTTCTTT. The whole variable domain, filled in from reference TRBV19 and TRBJ1-1, reads DGGITQSPKYLFRKEGQNVTLSCEQNLNHDAMYWYRQDPGQGLRLIYYSQIVNDFQKGDIAEGYSVSREKKESFPLTVTSAQKNPTAFYLCASSSRGGLNTEAFFGQGTRLTVV.